The 23 T cell receptor beta chains below were found in one sample sequenced in a study of T cell repertoires in ileal Crohn's disease. Time point denoted: neoterminal ileum biopsy at postoperative endoscopy, about 6 months after surgery. Produced via immunoSEQ multiplex PCR; TCRdb's table is partial and in-frame only. The table records some 11,000 clones, 72% of them present only once. The sample comprised ileal tissue. The receptors stem from an adult with Crohn's disease.

This clone was observed a few times. This chain joins TRBV6-1 and TRBJ1-1; 11 bases match TRBD1. CDR3 size: 15 residues. Trimming cost V 1 base and J 5 bases; bases outside gene matches: 3. The V gene's germline CDR1 is MNHNS and CDR2 SASEGT. Here the CDR3 reads CASSEEGTGGTEAFF. The CDR3 DNA reads TGTGCCAGCAGTGAAGAAGGGACAGGGGGAACTGAAGCTTTCTTT.

The V and J genes are TRBV4-2 and TRBJ2-7; 8 nucleotides agree with TRBD2. Germline assignment: CDR1 LGHNA and CDR2 YNFKEQ. This CDR3 spans 16 amino acids. Trimming removed 1 base from V and 1 base from J; junction bases left unmatched: 6. The CDR3 is CASSQVSGTPSYEQYF. The DNA for the CDR3 is TGTGCCAGCAGCCAAGTTAGCGGGACCCCGTCCTACGAGCAGTACTTC.

Regarding this clone: This sample includes further DNA sequences coding for the same CDR3. The rearrangement uses TRBV29-1 and TRBJ1-2, with D hard to call. Trimming removed 0 bases at V and 5 bases at J, with 10 bases between. The CDR3 loop spans 13 amino acids. CDR1 SQVTM and CDR2 ANQGSEA come from the germline V gene. CDR3 in DNA: TGCAGCGTTGAAGATCGCGGCAGATATGGCTACACCTTC. Residues: CSVEDRGRYGYTF.

In its sample, this clone was seen a few times. This chain uses TRBV28 with TRBJ1-4; weak D call: TRBD1 (6 bases). V lost 4 bases and J 6 bases, leaving 15 bases between the germline ends. This CDR3 has 15 amino acids. The V gene's germline CDR1 is MDHEN and CDR2 SYDVKM. The CDR3 DNA is TGTGCCAGCAGTTCCCCGGGGGGCGGCGATGAAAAACTGTTTTTT. Amino acids: CASSSPGGGDEKLFF.

This clone has only a few counts. The rearrangement joins TRBV5-1 to TRBJ2-7, with 7 bases fitting TRBD1. The CDR3 covers 15 residues. J gave up 5 bases and V 3 bases, and 11 bases lay outside the gene matches. The germline V gene encodes CDR1 SGHRS and CDR2 YFSETQ. In DNA form, the CDR3 reads TGCGCCAGCAGCTACCTGACAGGGTATACGAACGAGCAGTACTTC. This sequence encodes CASSYLTGYTNEQYF.

This clone was detected only once. This chain connects TRBV28 to TRBJ2-7, with 8 bases matching TRBD2. CDR3 length: 12 amino acids. The trim removed 7 bases at V and 9 bases at J, leaving 8 bases unmatched. Germline V lookup: CDR1 MDHEN, CDR2 SYDVKM. Here the CDR3 reads CASKTGTRVQYF. CDR3 DNA: TGTGCCAGCAAAACCGGGACTAGGGTGCAGTACTTC.

The gene calls are TRBV28 and TRBJ1-2; 10 bases align to TRBD1. Germline CDR1 reads MDHEN; CDR2 reads SYDVKM. The CDR3 length is 14 residues. With V trimmed by 7 bases and J by 7 bases, 9 bases remained unmatched. CDR3 sequence: CASTADRGLLGYTF. The CDR3 region has the DNA TGTGCCAGCACCGCGGACAGGGGGTTGCTTGGCTACACCTTC.

V usage is TRBV28 and J usage is TRBJ1-5, with D unresolved. The CDR3 is 12 amino acids. V was pared by 6 bases and J by 12 bases, with 15 bases between. The germline CDR1 and CDR2 sequences are MDHEN and SYDVKM. The CDR3 loop is CASRGDELIQHF. The CDR3 nucleotides read TGTGCCAGCAGGGGAGACGAATTAATCCAGCATTTT.

The chain recombines TRBV15 with TRBJ2-5; 7 positions agree with TRBD2. V lost 5 bases to trimming and J lost 4 bases; unmatched junction nucleotides: 7. Germline CDR1 is LNHNV and CDR2 is YYDKDF (reference sequence). This CDR3 has 14 amino acids. CDR3 protein: CATSLGGGGETQYF. CDR3 coding DNA: TGTGCCACCAGCTTGGGGGGGGGTGGAGAGACCCAGTACTTC.

This clone was observed a few times. This chain links TRBV2 with TRBJ2-3; 7 bases are shared with TRBD2. This CDR3 has 16 residues. The trim removed 4 bases at V and 4 bases at J, leaving 11 bases unmatched. Germline lookup yields CDR1 SNHLY and CDR2 FYNNEI. The CDR3 sequence: CASSARGAGTPDTQYF. The CDR3 DNA follows: TGTGCCAGCAGTGCCCGGGGAGCGGGAACCCCAGATACGCAGTATTTT.

This clone was seen more than once but under ten times. This chain links TRBV5-1 with TRBJ1-4; a possible D gene is TRBD1 (6 bases). The CDR3 covers 16 residues. The germline V gene encodes CDR1 SGHRS and CDR2 YFSETQ. The V end was cut by 0 bases, the J end by 7 bases, with 16 bases between. The CDR3 DNA follows: TGCGCCAGCAGCTTGGGAGGTACAGGGTCGTCTGAAAAACTGTTTTTT. Amino acids: CASSLGGTGSSEKLFF.

This clone has a handful of counts. The V and J genes are TRBV6-1 and TRBJ2-3; TRBD1 aligns across 10 bases. V was pared by 6 bases and J by 4 bases, with 4 bases of the junction left unmatched. Germline values: CDR1 MNHNS, CDR2 SASEGT. The CDR3 has 14 residues. CDR3 region: CASSPGQGADTQYF. Written as DNA, the CDR3 is TGTGCCAGCAGCCCTGGACAGGGGGCAGATACGCAGTATTTT.

There are a few counts of this clone. The chain couples TRBV19 to TRBJ2-7; 10 bases match TRBD2. The CDR3 is made up of 16 amino acids. Per the germline V gene, CDR1 is LNHDA and CDR2 is SQIVND (reference sequence). Losses at the gene ends were 5 bases for V and 3 bases for J; bases not matched to a gene: 10. CDR3: CASSSGTSVTLYEQYF. Written as DNA, the CDR3 is TGTGCCAGTAGTTCGGGGACTAGCGTAACTCTCTACGAGCAGTACTTC. The variable domain in full, with the rest retrieved from reference TRBV19 and TRBJ2-7, is DGGITQSPKYLFRKEGQNVTLSCEQNLNHDAMYWYRQDPGQGLRLIYYSQIVNDFQKGDIAEGYSVSREKKESFPLTVTSAQKNPTAFYLCASSSGTSVTLYEQYFGPGTRLTVT.

This clone was picked up one time. The genes are TRBV15 and TRBJ1-4; D remains unclear. Germline-derived CDR1 and CDR2 are LNHNV and YYDKDF (reference sequence). The CDR3 is 14 amino acids. Deletions cut 5 bases from V and 3 bases from J, with 10 bases between. CDR3 DNA sequence: TGTGCCACCAGCGAGGAGCGTTCTAATGAAAAACTGTTTTTT. Translating gives CATSEERSNEKLFF.

This clone appeared a few times. The rearrangement joins TRBV18 to TRBJ2-1; 7 nucleotides agree with TRBD2. Germline assignment: CDR1 KGHSH and CDR2 LQKENI. The CDR3 runs 16 residues. With 5 bases clipped from V and 0 bases from J, the junction kept 7 bases outside the gene matches. This chain's CDR3 is CASSTSGESSYNEQFF. In DNA, the CDR3 is TGTGCCAGCTCAACGAGCGGGGAAAGCTCCTACAATGAGCAGTTCTTC. Supplemented by reference TRBV18 and TRBJ2-1, the full variable domain reads NAGVMQNPRHLVRRRGQEARLRCSPMKGHSHVYWYRQLPEEGLKFMVYLQKENIIDESGMPKERFSAEFPKEGPSILRIQQVVRGDSAAYFCASSTSGESSYNEQFFGPGTRLTVL.

J is TRBJ2-1 and V is TRBV10-3, with 9 bases lining up with TRBD2. Germline-derived CDR1 and CDR2 are ENHRY and SYGVKD. V shed 7 bases, J shed 7 bases, and the junction held 8 bases outside the gene matches. The CDR3 totals 14 residues. CDR3 loop: CAITPSGTGNEQFF. In DNA form, the CDR3 reads TGTGCCATCACCCCTAGCGGGACGGGTAATGAGCAGTTCTTC.

DNA of the CDR3: TGCGCCAGCAGCTTGGCTTTTCAGGGTTTGGATACGCAGTATTTT. Translating it yields CASSLAFQGLDTQYF. J is TRBJ2-3 and V is TRBV5-1; maybe TRBD1 (5 bases). The CDR3 has 15 residues. V dropped 0 bases and J dropped 6 bases, with 14 bases sitting between them. The germline gives CDR1 SGHRS, CDR2 YFSETQ.

The CDR3 reads CSSDRGTEAFF. The CDR3, as DNA: TGCAGTTCCGACAGGGGCACTGAAGCTTTCTTT. The chain couples TRBV20-1 to TRBJ1-1, with 8 positions matching TRBD1. V shed 8 bases and J 4 bases; nucleotides not matched to a gene: 3. Germline-derived CDR1 and CDR2 are DFQATT and SNEGSKA (reference sequence). The CDR3 runs 11 residues.

The chain is built from TRBV6-5 and TRBJ2-2, with TRBD1 matching over 8 bases. CDR1 is MNHEY and CDR2 is SVGAGI in the germline V gene. With 7 bases clipped from V and 4 bases from J, the junction kept 5 bases outside the gene matches. This CDR3 has 14 amino acids. The CDR3 DNA is TGTGCCAGCAACAAAGACAGGGGCACCGGGGAGCTGTTTTTT. Its protein is CASNKDRGTGELFF.

With respect to this clone: Other DNA sequences in the same sample also yield this CDR3. This chain connects TRBV7-9 to TRBJ2-3; D is unclear. CDR1 is SEHNR, CDR2 FQNEAQ, per germline (reference sequence). V was pared by 4 bases and J by 4 bases, with 3 bases between. CDR3 length: 11 residues. The CDR3 coding sequence is TGTGCCAGCAGCTCCGCAGATACGCAGTATTTT. It codes for CASSSADTQYF.

The chain combines TRBV5-1 with TRBJ2-2, with a tentative D call TRBD1 (6 bases). CDR3 length: 19 residues. With 1 base removed from V and 1 base from J, the gap between germline ends came to 20 bases. CDR1 and CDR2 from the germline V gene are SGHRS and YFSETQ. The CDR3 nucleotides are TGCGCCAGCAGCTTGAGGGGGAACTCCGGACAGCAGAACACCGGGGAGCTGTTTTTT. It translates to CASSLRGNSGQQNTGELFF.

The chain has TRBV4-2 and TRBJ2-7; weak D call: TRBD2 (5 bases). Germline CDR1 LGHNA, CDR2 YNFKEQ. V shed 0 bases and J shed 1 base, with 16 bases lying between them. The CDR3 runs 17 residues. The CDR3 protein is CASSQDSGTGLSYEQYF. Written as DNA, the CDR3 is TGTGCCAGCAGCCAAGATTCTGGAACGGGATTATCCTACGAGCAGTACTTC.

This clone was observed a few times. The chain joins TRBV10-2 to TRBJ1-1; D gene uncertain. The CDR3 loop spans 11 amino acids. CDR1 and CDR2 from the germline V gene are WSHSY and SAAADI. V was cut by 3 bases and J by 7 bases, with 6 bases left in between. CDR3 DNA sequence: TGCGCCAGCAGTGAAGCCAATGAAGCTTTCTTT. As protein: CASSEANEAFF.